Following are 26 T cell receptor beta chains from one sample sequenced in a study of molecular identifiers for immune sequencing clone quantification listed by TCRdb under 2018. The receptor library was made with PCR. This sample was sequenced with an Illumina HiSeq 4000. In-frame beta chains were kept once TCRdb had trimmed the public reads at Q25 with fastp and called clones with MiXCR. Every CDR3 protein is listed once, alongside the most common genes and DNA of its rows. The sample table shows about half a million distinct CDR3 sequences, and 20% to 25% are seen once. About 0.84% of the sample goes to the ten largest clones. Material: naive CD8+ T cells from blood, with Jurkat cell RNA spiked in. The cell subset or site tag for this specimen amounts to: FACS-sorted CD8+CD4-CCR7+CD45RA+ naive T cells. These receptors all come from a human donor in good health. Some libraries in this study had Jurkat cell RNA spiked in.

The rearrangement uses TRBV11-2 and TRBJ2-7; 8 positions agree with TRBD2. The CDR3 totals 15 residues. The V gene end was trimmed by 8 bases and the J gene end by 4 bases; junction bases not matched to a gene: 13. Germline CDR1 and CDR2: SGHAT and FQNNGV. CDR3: CASSGASGGLYEQYF. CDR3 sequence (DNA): TGTGCCAGCTCGGGAGCAAGCGGGGGCCTATACGAGCAGTACTTC.

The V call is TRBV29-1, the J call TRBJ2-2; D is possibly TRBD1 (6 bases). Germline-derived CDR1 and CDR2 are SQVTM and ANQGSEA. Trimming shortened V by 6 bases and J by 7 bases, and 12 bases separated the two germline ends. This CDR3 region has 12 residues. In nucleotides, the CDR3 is TGCAGCGTCGTACAGGGTAACGGGGAGCTGTTTTTT. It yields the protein CSVVQGNGELFF.

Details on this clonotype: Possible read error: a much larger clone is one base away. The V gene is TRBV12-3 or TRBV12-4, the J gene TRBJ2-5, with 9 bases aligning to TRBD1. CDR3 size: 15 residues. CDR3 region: CAGSRPGQGIETQYF. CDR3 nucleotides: TGTGCCGGCAGCCGACCGGGACAGGGTATCGAGACCCAGTACTTC.

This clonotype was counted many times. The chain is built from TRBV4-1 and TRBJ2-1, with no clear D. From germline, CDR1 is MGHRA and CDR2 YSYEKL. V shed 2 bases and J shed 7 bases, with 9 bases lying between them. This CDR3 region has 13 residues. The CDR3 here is CASSQNVGNEQFF. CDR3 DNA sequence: TGCGCCAGCAGCCAAAATGTGGGGAATGAGCAGTTCTTC.

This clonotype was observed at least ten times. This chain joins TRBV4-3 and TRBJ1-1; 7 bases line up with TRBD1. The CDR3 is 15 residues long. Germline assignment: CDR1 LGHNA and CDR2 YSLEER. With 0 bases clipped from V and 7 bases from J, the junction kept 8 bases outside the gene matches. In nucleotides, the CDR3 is TGCGCCAGCAGCCAAGATTTCACAGGGGATCTTGAAGCTTTCTTT. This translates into CASSQDFTGDLEAFF.

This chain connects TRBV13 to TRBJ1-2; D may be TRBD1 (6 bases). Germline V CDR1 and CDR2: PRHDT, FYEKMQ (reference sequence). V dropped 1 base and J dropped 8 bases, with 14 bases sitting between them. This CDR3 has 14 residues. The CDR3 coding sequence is TGTGCCAGCAGCTTAGAGCAGGGGAAAACGGGCTACACCTTC. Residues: CASSLEQGKTGYTF.

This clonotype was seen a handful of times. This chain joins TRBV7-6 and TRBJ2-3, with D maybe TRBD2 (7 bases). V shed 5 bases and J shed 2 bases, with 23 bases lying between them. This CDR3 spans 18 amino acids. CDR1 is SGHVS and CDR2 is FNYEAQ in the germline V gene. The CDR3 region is CASSQSLRGGNLTDTQYF. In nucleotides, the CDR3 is TGTGCCAGCAGCCAATCCCTTAGGGGGGGAAACCTCACAGATACGCAGTATTTT.

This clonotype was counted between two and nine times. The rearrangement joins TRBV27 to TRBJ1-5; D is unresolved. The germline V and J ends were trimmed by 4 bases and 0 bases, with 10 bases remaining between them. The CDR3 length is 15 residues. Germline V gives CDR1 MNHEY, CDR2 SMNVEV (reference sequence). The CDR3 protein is CASSSHSISNQPQHF. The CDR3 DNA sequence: TGTGCCAGCAGTTCCCACAGCATTAGCAATCAGCCCCAGCATTTT.

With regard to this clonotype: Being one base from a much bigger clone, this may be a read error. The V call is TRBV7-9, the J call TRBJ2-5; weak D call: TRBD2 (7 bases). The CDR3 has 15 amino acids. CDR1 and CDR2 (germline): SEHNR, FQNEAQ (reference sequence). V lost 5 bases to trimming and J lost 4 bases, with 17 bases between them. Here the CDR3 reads CASSPGWGGVETQYF. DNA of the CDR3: TGTGCCAGCAGCCCTGGATGGGGGGGCGTAGAGACCCAGTACTTC.

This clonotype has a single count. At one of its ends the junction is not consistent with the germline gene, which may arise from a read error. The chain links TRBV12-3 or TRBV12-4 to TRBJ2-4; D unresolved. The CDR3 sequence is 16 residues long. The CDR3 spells CARVEIARSAKNIRYF. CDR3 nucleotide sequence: TGTGCCAGAGTTGAAATAGCCAGGAGCGCCAAAAACATTCGGTACTTC.

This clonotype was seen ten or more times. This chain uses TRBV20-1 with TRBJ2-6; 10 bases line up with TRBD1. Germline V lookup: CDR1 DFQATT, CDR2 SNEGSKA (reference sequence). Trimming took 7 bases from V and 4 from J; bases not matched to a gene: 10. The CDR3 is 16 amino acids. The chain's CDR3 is CSVRGQGPEGANVLTF. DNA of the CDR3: TGCAGTGTTAGGGGACAGGGGCCGGAAGGGGCCAACGTCCTGACTTTC.

The CDR3: CATSDRRGAEAFF. As DNA, the CDR3 is TGTGCCACCAGTGATCGAAGGGGCGCTGAAGCTTTCTTT. The chain carries TRBV24-1 and TRBJ1-1; perhaps TRBD1 as D (5 bases). Germline CDR1 is KGHDR and CDR2 is SFDVKD. This CDR3 is built from 13 residues. V lost 3 bases to trimming and J lost 6 bases, with 10 bases between them.

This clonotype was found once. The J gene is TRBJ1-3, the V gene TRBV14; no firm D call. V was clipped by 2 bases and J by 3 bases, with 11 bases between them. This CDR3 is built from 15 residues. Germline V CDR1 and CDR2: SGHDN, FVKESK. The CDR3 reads CASSQSYLGGNTIYF. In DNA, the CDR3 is TGTGCCAGCAGCCAATCATATCTCGGTGGAAACACCATATATTTT.

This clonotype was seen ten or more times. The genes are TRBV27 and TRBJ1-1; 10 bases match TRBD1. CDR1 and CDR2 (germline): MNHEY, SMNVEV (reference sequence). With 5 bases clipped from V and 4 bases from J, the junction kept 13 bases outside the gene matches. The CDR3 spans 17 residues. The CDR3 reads CASSRGVGQGVFTEAFF. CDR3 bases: TGTGCCAGCAGTCGGGGGGTCGGACAGGGGGTTTTCACTGAAGCTTTCTTT.

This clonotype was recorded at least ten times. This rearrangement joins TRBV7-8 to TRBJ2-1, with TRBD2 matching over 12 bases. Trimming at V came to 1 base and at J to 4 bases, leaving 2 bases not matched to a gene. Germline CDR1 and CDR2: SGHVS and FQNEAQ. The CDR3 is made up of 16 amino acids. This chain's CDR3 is CASSLGGLAGYNEQFF. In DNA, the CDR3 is TGTGCCAGCAGCTTAGGGGGACTAGCGGGTTACAATGAGCAGTTCTTC.

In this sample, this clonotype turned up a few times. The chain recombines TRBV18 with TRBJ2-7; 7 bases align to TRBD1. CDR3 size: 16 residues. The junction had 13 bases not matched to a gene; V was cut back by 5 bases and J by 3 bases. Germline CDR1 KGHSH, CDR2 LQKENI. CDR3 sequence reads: CASSDYDREPDYEQYF. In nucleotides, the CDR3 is TGTGCCAGCTCAGACTACGACAGGGAACCGGACTACGAGCAGTACTTC.

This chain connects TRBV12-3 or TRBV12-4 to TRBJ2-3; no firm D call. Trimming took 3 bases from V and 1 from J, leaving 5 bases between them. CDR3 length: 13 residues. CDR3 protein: CASSFSGTDTQYF. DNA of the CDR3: TGTGCCAGCAGTTTTTCCGGCACAGATACGCAGTATTTT.

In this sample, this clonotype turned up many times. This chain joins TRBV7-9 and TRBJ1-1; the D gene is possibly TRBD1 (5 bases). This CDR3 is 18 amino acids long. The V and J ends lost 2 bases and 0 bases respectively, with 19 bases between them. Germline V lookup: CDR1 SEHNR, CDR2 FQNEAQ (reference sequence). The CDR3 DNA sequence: TGTGCCAGCAGCTTATTTCTTCGAGATGACAGATTGAACACTGAAGCTTTCTTT. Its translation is CASSLFLRDDRLNTEAFF.

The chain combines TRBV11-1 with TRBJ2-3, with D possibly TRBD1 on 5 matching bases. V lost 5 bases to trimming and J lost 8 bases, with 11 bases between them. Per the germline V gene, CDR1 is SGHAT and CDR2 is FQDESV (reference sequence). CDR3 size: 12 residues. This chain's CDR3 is CASSTEGVTQYF. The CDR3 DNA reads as TGTGCCAGCAGCACCGAAGGGGTTACGCAGTATTTT.

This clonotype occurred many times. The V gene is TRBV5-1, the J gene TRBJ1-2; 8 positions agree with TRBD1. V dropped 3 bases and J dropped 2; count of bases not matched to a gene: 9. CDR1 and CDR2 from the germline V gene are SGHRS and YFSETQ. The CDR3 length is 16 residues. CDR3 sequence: CASSSPLTGENYGYTF. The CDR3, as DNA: TGCGCCAGCAGCTCCCCACTGACAGGGGAAAACTATGGCTACACCTTC.

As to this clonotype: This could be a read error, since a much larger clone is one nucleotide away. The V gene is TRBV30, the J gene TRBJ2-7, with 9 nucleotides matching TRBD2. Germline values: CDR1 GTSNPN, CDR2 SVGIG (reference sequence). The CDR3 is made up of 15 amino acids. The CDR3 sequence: CACSVLISGGGEQYF. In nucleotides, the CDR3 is TGTGCCTGCAGTGTACTGATTAGCGGGGGAGGCGAGCAGTACTTC.

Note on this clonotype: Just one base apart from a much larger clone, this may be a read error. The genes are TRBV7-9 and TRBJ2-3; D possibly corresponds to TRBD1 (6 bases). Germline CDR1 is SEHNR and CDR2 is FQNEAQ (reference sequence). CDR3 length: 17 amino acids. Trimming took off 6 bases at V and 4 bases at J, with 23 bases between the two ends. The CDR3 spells CASRNQDRTSAADTQYF. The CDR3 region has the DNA TGTGCCAGCAGGAATCAGGACAGAACTTCGGCGGCAGATACGCAGTATTTT.

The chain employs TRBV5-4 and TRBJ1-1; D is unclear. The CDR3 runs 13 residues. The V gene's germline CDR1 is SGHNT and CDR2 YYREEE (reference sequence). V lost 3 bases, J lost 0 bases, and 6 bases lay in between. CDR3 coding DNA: TGTGCCAGCAGCTGGCAGTTGAACACTGAAGCTTTCTTT. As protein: CASSWQLNTEAFF.

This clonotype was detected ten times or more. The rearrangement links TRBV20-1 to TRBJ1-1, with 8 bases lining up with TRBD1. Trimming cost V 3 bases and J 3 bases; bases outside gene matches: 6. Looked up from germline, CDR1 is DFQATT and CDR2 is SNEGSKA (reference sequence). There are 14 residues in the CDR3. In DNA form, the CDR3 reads TGCAGTGCTAGGGACAGGGCTCTGTACACTGAAGCTTTCTTT. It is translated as CSARDRALYTEAFF.

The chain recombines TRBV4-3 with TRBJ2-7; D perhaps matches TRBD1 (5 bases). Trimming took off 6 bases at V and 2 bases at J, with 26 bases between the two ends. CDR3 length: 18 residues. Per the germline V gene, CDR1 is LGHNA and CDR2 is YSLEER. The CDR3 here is CASSPNTATEPSTYEQYF. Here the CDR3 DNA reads TGCGCCAGCAGTCCGAATACGGCGACAGAACCCTCAACCTACGAGCAGTACTTC.

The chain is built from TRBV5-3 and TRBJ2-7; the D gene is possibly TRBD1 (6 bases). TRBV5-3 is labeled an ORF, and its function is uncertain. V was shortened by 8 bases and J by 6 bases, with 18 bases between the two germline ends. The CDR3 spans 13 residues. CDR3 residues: CASSITGLAEQYF. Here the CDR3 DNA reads TGTGCCAGCAGCATAACAGGGCTGGCCGAGCAGTACTTC.